What follows is one TCR beta chain and its context. Its antigen remains unknown. Data came from immunoSEQ multiplex PCR; TCRdb stores just in-frame clones and leaves some out. The sample lists approximately 80,000 clones; 65% to 85% were seen once. The sample originates from a study of lymphopenia after photon versus proton radiotherapy. Findings and limits, study-wide: In patients who died, overall survival fell as post-nadir TCR diversity dropped more.

Trimming shortened V by 3 bases and J by 3 bases, and 17 bases separated the two germline ends. CDR3 size: 17 residues. CDR1 and CDR2 (germline): MNHEY, SMNVEV (reference sequence). The chain is built from TRBV27 and TRBJ2-2; D possibly corresponds to TRBD2 (6 bases). This receptor was taken from a man aged 60-69 years with pancreatic cancer. The source material was peripheral blood, sampled from a patient treated with proton-based radiotherapy. The CDR3 DNA sequence: TGTGCCAGCAGTTTTCAGGGCGGGAATGCGTACACCGGGGAGCTGTTTTTT. It codes for CASSFQGGNAYTGELFF.